This T cell receptor beta chain was sequenced for a study of blood T cell repertoires in COVID-19. Study at large: Italy, Spain and the United States were the sources of the convalescent and acute COVID-19 samples.

As to this clone: One end of the junction fails to match germline, which may point to a read error.

Some clones are missing from TCRdb's copy, which holds only in-frame ones; the method was immunoSEQ multiplex PCR. The table includes roughly 59,000 clones, 70% to 85% detected once. The CDR3 extends over 17 amino acids. The germline V gene encodes CDR1 MGHRA and CDR2 YSYEKL. V is TRBV4-1 and J is TRBJ1-5; no clear D gene. The sequence came from an elderly man with acute or convalescent COVID-19. The sample comprised peripheral blood. This CDR3 is CASSQEREPGTDQSQHF. In DNA, the CDR3 is TGCGCCAGCAGCCAAGAGAGGGAGCCAGGAACTGATCAGTCCCAGCATTTT.